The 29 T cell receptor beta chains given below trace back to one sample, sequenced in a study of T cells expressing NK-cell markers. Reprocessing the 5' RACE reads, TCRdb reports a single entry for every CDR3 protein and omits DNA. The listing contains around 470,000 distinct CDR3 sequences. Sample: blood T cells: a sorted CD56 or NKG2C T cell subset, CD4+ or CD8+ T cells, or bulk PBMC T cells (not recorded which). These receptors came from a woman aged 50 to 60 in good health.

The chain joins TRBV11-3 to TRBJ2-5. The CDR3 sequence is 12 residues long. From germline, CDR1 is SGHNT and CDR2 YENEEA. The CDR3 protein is CASSHQRQTQYF.

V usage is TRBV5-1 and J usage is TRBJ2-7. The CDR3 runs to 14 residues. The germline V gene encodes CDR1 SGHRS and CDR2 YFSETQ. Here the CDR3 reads CASSLEGSNYEQYF.

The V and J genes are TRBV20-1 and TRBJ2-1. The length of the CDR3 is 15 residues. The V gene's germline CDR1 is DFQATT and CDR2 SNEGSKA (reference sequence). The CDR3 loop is CSARDVKSSYNEQFF.

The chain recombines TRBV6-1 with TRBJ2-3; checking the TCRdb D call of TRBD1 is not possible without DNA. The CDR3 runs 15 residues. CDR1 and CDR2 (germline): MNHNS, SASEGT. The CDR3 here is CASSPGTGLSDTQYF.

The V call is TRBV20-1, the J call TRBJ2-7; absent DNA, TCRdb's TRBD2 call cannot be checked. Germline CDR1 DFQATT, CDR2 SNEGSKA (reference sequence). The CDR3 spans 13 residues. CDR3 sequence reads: CSAKIAGAGEQYF.

The CDR3 loop reads CASSPGSGQLYGYTF. The chain uses TRBV5-1 and TRBJ1-2; TCRdb indicates TRBD1, and absent DNA this call remains unverified. There are 15 residues in the CDR3. CDR1 and CDR2 from the germline V gene are SGHRS and YFSETQ.

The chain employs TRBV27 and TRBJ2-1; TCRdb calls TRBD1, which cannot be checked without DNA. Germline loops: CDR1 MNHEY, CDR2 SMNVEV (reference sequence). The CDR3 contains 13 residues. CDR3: CASSADRGNEQFF.

This CDR3 is CASSSGPGTNNEQFF. The chain joins TRBV5-6 to TRBJ2-1; TCRdb designates TRBD1, a call that cannot be tested without DNA. Looked up from germline, CDR1 is SGHDT and CDR2 is YYEEEE. CDR3 length: 15 residues.

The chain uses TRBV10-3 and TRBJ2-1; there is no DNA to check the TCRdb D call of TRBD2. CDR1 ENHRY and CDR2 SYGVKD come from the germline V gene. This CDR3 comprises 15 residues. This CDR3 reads CAISESRTSPNEQFF.

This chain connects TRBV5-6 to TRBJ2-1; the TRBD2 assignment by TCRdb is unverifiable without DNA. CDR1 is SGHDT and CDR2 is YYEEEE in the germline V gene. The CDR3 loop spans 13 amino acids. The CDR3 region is CASSSSVLNEQFF.

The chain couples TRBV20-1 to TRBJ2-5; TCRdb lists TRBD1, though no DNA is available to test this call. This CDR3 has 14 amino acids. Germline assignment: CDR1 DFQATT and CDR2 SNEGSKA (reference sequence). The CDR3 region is CSAKRGSSEETQYF.

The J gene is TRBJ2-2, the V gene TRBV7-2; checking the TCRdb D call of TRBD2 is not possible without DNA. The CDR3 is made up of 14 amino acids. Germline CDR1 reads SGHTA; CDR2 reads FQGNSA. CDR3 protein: CASSFGPVTGELFF.

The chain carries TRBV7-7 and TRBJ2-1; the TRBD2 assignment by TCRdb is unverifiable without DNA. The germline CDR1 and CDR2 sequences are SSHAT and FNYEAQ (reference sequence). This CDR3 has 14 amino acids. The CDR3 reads CASSSTSGSNEQFF.

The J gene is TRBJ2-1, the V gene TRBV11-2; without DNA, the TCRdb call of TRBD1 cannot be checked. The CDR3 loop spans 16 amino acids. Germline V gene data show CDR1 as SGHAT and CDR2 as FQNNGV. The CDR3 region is CASRLTGASSYNEQFF.

This chain's CDR3 is CASKTGAVPYNSPLHF. The J gene is TRBJ1-6, the V gene TRBV12-3 or TRBV12-4; TCRdb's D call, TRBD1, is unchecked because there is no DNA. The length of the CDR3 is 16 residues.

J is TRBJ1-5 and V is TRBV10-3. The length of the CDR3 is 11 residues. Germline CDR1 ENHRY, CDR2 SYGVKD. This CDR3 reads CAIKGLQPQHF.

The CDR3 sequence is CASSQRLGELFF. The chain combines TRBV7-2 with TRBJ2-2; the D call of TRBD2 rests on TCRdb alone, since no DNA is present to check it. The CDR3 covers 12 residues. In germline, CDR1 is SGHTA, CDR2 FQGNSA. The full variable domain, with the rest looked up from reference TRBV7-2 and TRBJ2-2, is GAGVSQSPSNKVTEKGKDVELRCDPISGHTALYWYRQSLGQGLEFLIYFQGNSAPDKSGLPSDRFSAERTGGSVSTLTIQRTQQEDSAVYLCASSQRLGELFFGEGSRLTVL.

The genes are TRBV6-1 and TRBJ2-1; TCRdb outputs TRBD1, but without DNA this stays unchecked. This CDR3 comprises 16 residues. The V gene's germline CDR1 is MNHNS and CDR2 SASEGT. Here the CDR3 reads CASSERTGVGYNEQFF.

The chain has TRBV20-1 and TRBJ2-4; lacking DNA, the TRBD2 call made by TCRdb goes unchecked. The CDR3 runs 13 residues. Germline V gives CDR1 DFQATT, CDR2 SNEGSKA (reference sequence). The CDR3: CSANGLAMDIQYF.

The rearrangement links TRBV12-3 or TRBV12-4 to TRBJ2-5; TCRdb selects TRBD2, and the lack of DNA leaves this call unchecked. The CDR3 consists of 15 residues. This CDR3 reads CASSKLAGGPETQYF.

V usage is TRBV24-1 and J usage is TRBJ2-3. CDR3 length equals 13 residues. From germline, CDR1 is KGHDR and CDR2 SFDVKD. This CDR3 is CATSSGFGGTQYF.

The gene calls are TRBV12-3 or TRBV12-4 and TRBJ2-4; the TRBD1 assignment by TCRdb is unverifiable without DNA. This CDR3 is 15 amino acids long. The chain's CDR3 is CASSLTRGAKNIQYF.

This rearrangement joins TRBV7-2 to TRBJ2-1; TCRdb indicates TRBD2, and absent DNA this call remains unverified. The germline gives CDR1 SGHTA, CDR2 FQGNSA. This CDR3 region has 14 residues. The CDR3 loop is CASSLGWGPNEQFF.

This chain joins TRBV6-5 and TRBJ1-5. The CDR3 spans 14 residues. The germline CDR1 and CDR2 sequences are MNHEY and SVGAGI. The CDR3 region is CASSLISSNQPQHF.

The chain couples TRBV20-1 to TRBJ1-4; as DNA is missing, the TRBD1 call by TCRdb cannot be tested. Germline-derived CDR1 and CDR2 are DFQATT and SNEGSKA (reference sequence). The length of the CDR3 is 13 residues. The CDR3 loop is CSARRQGREKLFF.

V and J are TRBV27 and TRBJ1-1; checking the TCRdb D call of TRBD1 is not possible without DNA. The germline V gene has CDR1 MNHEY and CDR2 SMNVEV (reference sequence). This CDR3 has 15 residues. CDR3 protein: CASRTQGLGNTEAFF.

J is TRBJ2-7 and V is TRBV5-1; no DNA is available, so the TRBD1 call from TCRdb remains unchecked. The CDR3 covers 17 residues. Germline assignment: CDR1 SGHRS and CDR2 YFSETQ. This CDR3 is CASSPGTGGLSSYEQYF.

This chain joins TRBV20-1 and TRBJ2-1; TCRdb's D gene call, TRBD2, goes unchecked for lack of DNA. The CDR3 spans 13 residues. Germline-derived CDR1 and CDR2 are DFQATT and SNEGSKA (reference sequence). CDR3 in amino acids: CSANGALVDEQFF.

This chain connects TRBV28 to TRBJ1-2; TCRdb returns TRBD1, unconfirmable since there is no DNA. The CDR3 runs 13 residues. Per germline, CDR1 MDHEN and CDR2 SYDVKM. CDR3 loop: CASTPDRVEGYTF.